A single TCR beta chain is shown here with its context. This clonotype appeared many times. The target of this receptor is not known. Qualities for individual bases were not recorded, and no much larger clone is one base off. The library was produced with multiplex PCR. TCRdb lists the instrument as Illumina HiSeq 4000. TCR beta libraries were built with iRepertoire HTBI primers and Arm-PCR amplification of CDR3 regions. Before sequencing, the PCR products went through gel purification. Under the source paper's analysis protocol: Gene usage analysis of CDR3 amino acid clonotypes relied on the roughly 64 TRBV and about 15 TRBJ segments identified across samples. COPE and FqMerger were used to merge filtered high-quality paired reads into contigs. BLAST was used to align contigs to IMGT TRBV, TRBD and TRBJ reference genes, with CDR3 defined following IMGT. Highly expanded clones were defined as clonotypes with a frequency above 0.1%. Repertoire diversity was measured by Shannon entropy, and V-J evenness by the Gini coefficient. Clonotypes shared by more than one individual were considered public. TCRdb redid the processing of the public reads, applying fastp at Q25 and MiXCR, and retained in-frame beta chains. Every entry covers one CDR3 protein and lists the most common genes and DNA from its rows. In this record, the V and J calls reflect TCRdb's handling and not the investigators' own analysis. Within this sample are roughly 420,000 distinct CDR3 sequences, with about 16% of them counted one time only. The ten largest clonotypes hold 22% of the sample.

The entry originates in a study of regulatory T cells in long-lasting Graves disease (dated by TCRdb to about 2021). About the full investigation: Patients with newly diagnosed Graves' disease had been on antithyroid drugs for under 3 months. The study took place in China and was registered as a clinical trial. A total of 33 samples underwent TCR sequencing: 13 from persistent and around 20 from newly diagnosed Graves' disease patients. This study used TCR sequencing and RNA sequencing of peripheral blood to compare persistent Graves' disease patients against newly diagnosed Graves' disease patients. Overall study outcomes, separate from this receptor: Only peripheral blood was studied, because thyroid tissue, the primary lesion, was inaccessible. Lower TCR Shannon entropy and fewer highly expanded clones were observed in persistent Graves' disease patients than in newly diagnosed patients, which suggested clonal expansion. Sequencing and analysis were limited to the TCR beta chain. As a limitation, the authors acknowledged that the small sample size may reduce accuracy. Preferential use of TRBV28, TRBJ1-2 and TRBJ2-5 was observed in persistent disease, whereas TRBV20-1 and TRBJ2-1 were favored in newly diagnosed disease. More public clonotypes were shared among persistent patients (over 2,500) than among newly diagnosed patients (approximately 930).

The sample's time point label is to be understood as: newly diagnosed GD, antithyroid drugs for less than 3 months. For both TCR sequencing and RNA sequencing, RNA was extracted from PBMCs in TRIzol. Graves' disease was diagnosed according to American Thyroid Association guidelines. Patients for the study were recruited at an endocrinology department in Xi'an, China. From each patient, about 8.9 milliliters of peripheral blood was collected into an EDTA anticoagulant tube. Ficoll Paque Plus density gradient separation was used to isolate PBMCs, and no further T cell sorting was performed. An Agilent 2100 Bioanalyzer and agarose gel were used to assess RNA quality, and a NanoDrop 2000 was used to measure RNA concentration. Taken from the germline V gene, the CDR1 and CDR2 loops are SQVTM and ANQGSEA. The CDR3, from cysteine to phenylalanine, totals 15 residues. Only the CDR3 region is kept as DNA, spanning 45 bases read in frame from base 1. Relative to germline, V is 4 bases shorter and J is 2 bases shorter, with 15 bases between their ends.

The rearranged chain carries TRBV29-1 and TRBJ2-1; no D segment can be confidently identified. The source is a female donor with Graves disease. The input for sequencing was peripheral blood mononuclear cells (PBMCs), taken at new diagnosis, from a patient treated with antithyroid drugs. The CDR3 reads as follows: CSVVVGSNAYNEQFF. The base sequence is TGCAGCGTTGTTGTAGGGTCGAACGCCTACAATGAGCAGTTCTTC.